Presented here are 32 T cell receptor beta chains from one specimen sequenced in a study of shared clonotypes between healthy human individuals. Profiling relied on immunoSEQ multiplex PCR, and the TCRdb table lists in-frame clones only, not all of them. The table includes roughly 2.5 million clones, around 94% detected once. Sequencing input: naive CD4+ T cells sorted from blood. Specified subset: CD45RA+ positively selected. The receptors here all came from a man younger than 35 in good health.

Note on this clone: This sample also contains other DNA sequences that code for the same CDR3. The chain has TRBV18 and TRBJ1-1; tentative D call: TRBD1 (5 bases). CDR3 length: 14 residues. V was shortened by 2 bases and J by 1 base, with 8 bases between the two germline ends. CDR1 KGHSH and CDR2 LQKENI come from the germline V gene. CDR3 in DNA: TGTGCCAGCTCACCAACTACAGGGAACACTGAAGCTTTCTTT. Protein: CASSPTTGNTEAFF.

The chain recombines TRBV6-6 with TRBJ1-3; D gene ambiguous. V lost 6 bases to trimming and J lost 3 bases, with 6 bases between them. Germline V gene sequence: CDR1 MNHNY, CDR2 SVGAGI (reference sequence). This CDR3 has 12 amino acids. In DNA, the CDR3 is TGTGCCAGCAGGGGTGATGGAAACACCATATATTTT. Protein product: CASRGDGNTIYF.

Worth noting for this clone: The sample has other DNA sequences that encode this CDR3 too. The gene calls are TRBV18 and TRBJ2-3; D possibly corresponds to TRBD2 (5 bases). The CDR3 totals 13 residues. Trimming shortened V by 0 bases and J by 5 bases, and 6 bases separated the two germline ends. CDR1 is KGHSH and CDR2 is LQKENI in the germline V gene. The DNA for the CDR3 is TGTGCCAGCTCACCACCCGGACTAGATACGCAGTATTTT. Translated: CASSPPGLDTQYF.

Only one count was recorded for this clone. The J gene is TRBJ1-2, the V gene TRBV4-1; D may be TRBD1 (5 bases). V was pared by 1 base and J by 0 bases, with 9 bases between. Germline V lookup: CDR1 MGHRA, CDR2 YSYEKL. This CDR3 comprises 15 residues. The CDR3 DNA is TGCGCCAGCAGCCAAGTCCAGGGAACTAACTATGGCTACACCTTC. This translates into CASSQVQGTNYGYTF.

Note on this clone: The sample carries other DNA sequences with the same CDR3. The chain joins TRBV5-6 to TRBJ1-6, with 7 bases fitting TRBD1. Germline CDR1 reads SGHDT; CDR2 reads YYEEEE. The CDR3 loop spans 14 amino acids. V was pared by 0 bases and J by 9 bases, with 3 bases of the junction left unmatched. CDR3 sequence reads: CASSLGQGRSPLHF. In DNA, the CDR3 is TGTGCCAGCAGCTTGGGACAGGGTCGTTCACCCCTCCACTTT.

V and J are TRBV5-1 and TRBJ1-1; 9 bases fit TRBD1. Trimming cost V 3 bases and J 1 base; bases outside gene matches: 4. Germline values: CDR1 SGHRS, CDR2 YFSETQ. The CDR3 covers 15 residues. The CDR3 sequence is CASSWEQGANTEAFF. The CDR3 DNA sequence: TGCGCCAGCAGCTGGGAACAGGGGGCGAACACTGAAGCTTTCTTT.

The chain uses TRBV30 and TRBJ1-1; D remains unclear. V dropped 2 bases and J dropped 3 bases, with 10 bases sitting between them. Germline V gene sequence: CDR1 GTSNPN, CDR2 SVGIG (reference sequence). This CDR3 contains 13 residues. The CDR3 spells CAWSRGYYTEAFF. CDR3 DNA sequence: TGTGCCTGGAGTCGGGGATATTACACTGAAGCTTTCTTT.

The chain employs TRBV6-5 and TRBJ1-2, with D maybe TRBD1 (5 bases). Germline assignment: CDR1 MNHEY and CDR2 SVGAGI. The CDR3 length is 16 residues. V dropped 2 bases and J dropped 2 bases, with 15 bases sitting between them. The CDR3: CASSYLQTGGNYGYTF. In DNA form, the CDR3 reads TGTGCCAGCAGTTACCTGCAAACCGGGGGGAACTATGGCTACACCTTC.

Remarks on this clone: One end of the junction fails to match germline, which may point to a read error. The rearrangement links TRBV7-7 to TRBJ2-3; either TRBD1 or TRBD2 may fit D (5 bases each). The CDR3 consists of 14 residues. CDR1 is SSHAT and CDR2 is FNYEAQ in the germline V gene (reference sequence). The CDR3: CASSPMMGDGTQYF. The CDR3 nucleotides read TGTGCTAGCAGCCCCATGATGGGGGATGGTACGCAGTATTTT.

The V and J genes are TRBV18 and TRBJ2-3, with 7 bases aligning to TRBD1. There are 15 residues in the CDR3. J was trimmed by 8 bases and V by 5 bases; bases with no gene match: 13. Germline V gene data show CDR1 as KGHSH and CDR2 as LQKENI. The CDR3 DNA sequence: TGTGCCAGCTCAGACGGCCGGGGACAGCTCATTACGCAGTATTTT. The encoded protein is CASSDGRGQLITQYF.

The CDR3 DNA follows: TGTGCCAGCAGCTTACCCGGCGCCCGGGGCAATGAGCAGTTCTTC. This encodes CASSLPGARGNEQFF. The rearrangement links TRBV11-3 to TRBJ2-1, with a tentative D call TRBD2 (5 bases). V shed 2 bases and J shed 6 bases, with 14 bases lying between them. The V gene's germline CDR1 is SGHNT and CDR2 YENEEA. The CDR3 consists of 15 residues.

The chain couples TRBV18 to TRBJ2-7, with D possibly being TRBD1 (5 bases). This CDR3 is 14 amino acids long. Trimming took 4 bases from V and 2 from J, leaving 12 bases between them. From germline, CDR1 is KGHSH and CDR2 LQKENI. CDR3 nucleotide sequence: TGTGCCAGCTCACAAGGGGAAGGCCCCTACGAGCAGTACTTC. This encodes CASSQGEGPYEQYF.

CDR3 sequence reads: CASRSFSGGYTF. DNA for the CDR3: TGTGCCAGCAGGTCCTTTTCGGGGGGCTACACCTTC. The genes are TRBV2 and TRBJ1-2; unclear D gene. CDR3 length: 12 residues. V gave up 6 bases and J gave up 8 bases, with 13 bases separating them. Germline CDR1 and CDR2: SNHLY and FYNNEI.

This clone came up once. This sample includes further DNA sequences coding for the same CDR3. The chain recombines TRBV5-4 with TRBJ2-5; D may match TRBD1 or TRBD2 (5 bases each). This CDR3 is 14 amino acids long. CDR1 and CDR2 (germline): SGHNT, YYREEE (reference sequence). V was pared by 3 bases and J by 1 base, with 10 bases between. The CDR3 DNA sequence: TGTGCCAGCAGCTCCGGGACGGCCCAAGAGACCCAGTACTTC. Amino acid sequence: CASSSGTAQETQYF.

The chain joins TRBV9 to TRBJ2-7; a weak D match, TRBD2 (5 bases). This CDR3 is built from 15 residues. In germline, CDR1 is SGDLS, CDR2 YYNGEE. The germline V and J ends were trimmed by 3 bases and 6 bases, with 19 bases remaining between them. The DNA for the CDR3 is TGTGCCAGCAGCGGAGATCCCGTGGGAGCGCTCGAGCAGTACTTC. This gives the protein CASSGDPVGALEQYF.

The rearrangement uses TRBV6-6 and TRBJ2-7; D unclear. There are 15 residues in the CDR3. V lost 4 bases, J lost 9 bases, and 22 bases lay in between. Germline-derived CDR1 and CDR2 are MNHNY and SVGAGI (reference sequence). CDR3 sequence: CASSFTTEIRAGQYF. DNA of the CDR3: TGTGCCAGCAGTTTCACGACGGAGATCCGCGCTGGGCAGTACTTC.

This sequence joins TRBV6-1 and TRBJ1-6; tentative D call: TRBD1 (6 bases). V was cut by 8 bases and J by 10 bases, with 18 bases left in between. Per germline, CDR1 MNHNS and CDR2 SASEGT. The CDR3 totals 14 residues. The CDR3 sequence: CASRARGGESPLHF. The DNA for the CDR3 is TGTGCCAGCCGCGCCAGGGGAGGCGAATCACCCCTCCACTTT.

The chain uses TRBV4-1 and TRBJ2-3; 10 nucleotides line up with TRBD1. Per germline, CDR1 MGHRA and CDR2 YSYEKL. The CDR3 has 15 residues. The V gene end was trimmed by 3 bases and the J gene end by 7 bases; junction bases not matched to a gene: 7. The CDR3 is CASSQPRDRGHTQYF. For the CDR3, the DNA is TGCGCCAGCAGCCAGCCCCGGGACAGGGGACATACGCAGTATTTT.

V gene TRBV7-2 combines with J gene TRBJ1-2, with TRBD1 identical over 7 bases. Germline-derived CDR1 and CDR2 are SGHTA and FQGNSA. This CDR3 region has 14 residues. V lost 2 bases, J lost 4 bases, and 4 bases stayed unmatched. The CDR3 DNA is TGTGCCAGCAGCTTAAGGGACAGAATCTATGGCTACACCTTC. Translated: CASSLRDRIYGYTF.

The J gene is TRBJ2-1, the V gene TRBV2; 12 bases fit TRBD2. The CDR3 extends over 14 amino acids. V shed 5 bases and J 7 bases; nucleotides not matched to a gene: 3. Germline V gene sequence: CDR1 SNHLY, CDR2 FYNNEI. The CDR3 sequence: CASSPSGGGNEQFF. The CDR3 DNA reads TGTGCCAGCAGTCCTAGCGGGGGGGGAAATGAGCAGTTCTTC.

V usage is TRBV7-2 and J usage is TRBJ1-4; TRBD1 matches at 10 bases. This CDR3 spans 16 amino acids. J gave up 6 bases and V 2 bases, and 6 bases lay outside the gene matches. Germline CDR1 SGHTA, CDR2 FQGNSA. The CDR3 loop reads CASSLTRGQGYEKLFF. The CDR3 coding sequence is TGTGCCAGCAGCTTAACCCGGGGACAGGGGTATGAAAAACTGTTTTTT.

J is TRBJ2-1 and V is TRBV9; D call uncertain. Germline lookup yields CDR1 SGDLS and CDR2 YYNGEE. The V end was cut by 0 bases, the J end by 5 bases, with 12 bases between. This CDR3 contains 15 residues. The CDR3 protein is CASSVGLSPHNEQFF. CDR3 DNA sequence: TGTGCCAGCAGCGTAGGCCTCTCCCCCCACAATGAGCAGTTCTTC. Combining the CDR3 with reference TRBV9 and TRBJ2-1 gives the whole variable domain DSGVTQTPKHLITATGQRVTLRCSPRSGDLSVYWYQQSLDQGLQFLIQYYNGEERAKGNILERFSAQQFPDLHSELNLSSLELGDSALYFCASSVGLSPHNEQFFGPGTRLTVL.

The chain joins TRBV4-3 to TRBJ1-5; unclear D gene. V lost 3 bases and J lost 6, with 15 bases in between. The CDR3 covers 15 residues. CDR1 is LGHNA, CDR2 YSLEER, per germline. The DNA of the CDR3 is TGCGCCAGCAGCCAGGCGTTAGGGATACTTCAGCCCCAGCATTTT. This sequence encodes CASSQALGILQPQHF.

The CDR3 sequence is CASPHIRTDTQYF. The CDR3 DNA reads TGTGCCAGCCCGCACATACGCACAGATACGCAGTATTTT. The chain combines TRBV27 with TRBJ2-3; D gene unclear. The CDR3 runs to 13 residues. CDR1 and CDR2 (germline): MNHEY, SMNVEV (reference sequence). Trimming left V 8 bases short and J 1 base short, with 10 bases between.

The chain recombines TRBV6-5 with TRBJ2-1; D unresolved. CDR1 MNHEY and CDR2 SVGAGI come from the germline V gene. The CDR3 is 16 residues long. The V gene lost 2 bases and the J gene lost 0 bases, with 11 bases spanning the gap. The CDR3 nucleotides read TGTGCCAGCAGTTACAGGTACAGCAACTCCTACAATGAGCAGTTCTTC. This sequence encodes CASSYRYSNSYNEQFF.

On this clone: The sample contains more than one DNA sequence encoding this CDR3. The CDR3, as DNA: TGTGCCAGCAGCCAACCGGGGACAGATACGCAGTATTTT. It yields the protein CASSQPGTDTQYF. V usage is TRBV5-4 and J usage is TRBJ2-3, with D possibly matching TRBD2 (5 bases). This CDR3 has 13 amino acids. Germline V CDR1 and CDR2: SGHNT, YYREEE (reference sequence). Trimming pared 4 bases from V and 3 bases from J, leaving 9 bases between. Using reference TRBV5-4 and TRBJ2-3 for the parts outside the CDR3, the full variable domain is ETGVTQSPTHLIKTRGQQVTLRCSSQSGHNTVSWYQQALGQGPQFIFQYYREEENGRGNFPPRFSGLQFPNYSSELNVNALELDDSALYLCASSQPGTDTQYFGPGTRLTVL.

The rearrangement uses TRBV6-1 and TRBJ2-7; D could derive from TRBD1 or TRBD2 (6 bases each). CDR1 is MNHNS and CDR2 is SASEGT in the germline V gene. The V and J ends lost 6 bases and 1 base respectively, with 13 bases between them. The CDR3 length is 14 residues. This chain's CDR3 is CASRMGGASYEQYF. In DNA, the CDR3 is TGTGCCAGCAGAATGGGGGGCGCTTCCTACGAGCAGTACTTC.

This clone appeared a single time. The chain couples TRBV4-3 to TRBJ2-7; 8 positions match TRBD1. Germline loops: CDR1 LGHNA, CDR2 YSLEER. Germline trimming cut 2 bases from V and 3 bases from J; bases unmatched to any gene: 3. The CDR3 runs 14 residues. This chain's CDR3 is CASSQPGQVYEQYF. In nucleotides, the CDR3 is TGCGCCAGCAGCCAACCGGGACAGGTCTACGAGCAGTACTTC.

With regard to this clone: Additional DNA sequences in this sample encode the identical CDR3. J is TRBJ2-5 and V is TRBV5-1; 8 nucleotides align to TRBD1. Losses at the gene ends were 4 bases for V and 4 bases for J; bases not matched to a gene: 6. The CDR3 is 14 residues long. Looked up from germline, CDR1 is SGHRS and CDR2 is YFSETQ. Written as DNA, the CDR3 is TGCGCCAGCAGCCCGGACAGGGTTGGAGAGACCCAGTACTTC. Amino acid sequence: CASSPDRVGETQYF.

The DNA of the CDR3 is TGTGCCAGCAGCTTGAGTAACACTGAAGCTTTCTTT. Translating gives CASSLSNTEAFF. This chain joins TRBV7-2 and TRBJ1-1, with no clear D. The CDR3 is 12 residues long. Germline V CDR1 and CDR2: SGHTA, FQGNSA. The ends were cut back, 3 bases at V and 2 bases at J, with 4 bases in the middle.

The rearrangement links TRBV4-3 to TRBJ2-7, with D maybe TRBD2 (5 bases). The CDR3 covers 15 residues. Germline V gene data show CDR1 as LGHNA and CDR2 as YSLEER. V lost 0 bases and J lost 4, with 13 bases in between. The CDR3 loop is CASSQEIGGLYEQYF. CDR3 in DNA: TGCGCCAGCAGCCAAGAAATTGGCGGGCTGTACGAGCAGTACTTC.

V gene TRBV5-5 combines with J gene TRBJ1-6, with 8 bases aligning to TRBD1. CDR1 SGHKS and CDR2 YYEKEE come from the germline V gene (reference sequence). With V trimmed by 6 bases and J by 5 bases, 13 bases remained unmatched. The CDR3 extends over 17 amino acids. The CDR3 coding sequence is TGTGCCAGCACCCTGGGGGCTGCAGGGGGCAATAATTCACCCCTCCACTTT. Its protein is CASTLGAAGGNNSPLHF.